These 14 T cell receptor beta chains originate from one sample sequenced in a study of blood T cell repertoires in COVID-19. Using immunoSEQ multiplex PCR, the repertoire was profiled, and TCRdb retains in-frame clones only, with some absent. In the table there are roughly 30,000 clones, approximately 91% of which are singletons. The source material was peripheral blood. These receptor sequences come from a man between 60 and 70 years old with acute or convalescent COVID-19.

The chain has TRBV5-1 and TRBJ1-1, with a tentative D call TRBD1 (5 bases). The CDR3 loop spans 16 amino acids. V lost 1 base and J lost 0, with 13 bases in between. The germline V gene encodes CDR1 SGHRS and CDR2 YFSETQ. CDR3 sequence (DNA): TGCGCCAGCAGCTTGATTGGGGAGGGGTTGAACACTGAAGCTTTCTTT. Its translation: CASSLIGEGLNTEAFF.

The chain recombines TRBV18 with TRBJ1-1; the D is unclear. Germline assignment: CDR1 KGHSH and CDR2 LQKENI. Trimming cost V 3 bases and J 2 bases, with 7 bases left between them. CDR3 length equals 13 residues. CDR3 in DNA: TGTGCCAGCTCACCGGGGAGTAACACTGAAGCTTTCTTT. It yields the protein CASSPGSNTEAFF.

V is TRBV14 and J is TRBJ2-3; maybe TRBD2 (6 bases). CDR3 size: 17 residues. Per germline, CDR1 SGHDN and CDR2 FVKESK. Between the trimmed V and J ends, which lost 4 bases and 3 bases, there was a span of 20 bases. This CDR3 is CASSPNRLGEATDTQYF. Written as DNA, the CDR3 is TGTGCCAGCAGCCCCAATAGGCTAGGGGAGGCTACAGATACGCAGTATTTT.

The chain recombines TRBV4-2 with TRBJ2-5; 9 nucleotides align to TRBD2. This CDR3 spans 16 amino acids. V lost 0 bases, J lost 5 bases, and 7 bases stayed unmatched. Germline V gives CDR1 LGHNA, CDR2 YNFKEQ. Written as DNA, the CDR3 is TGTGCCAGCAGCCAAGATACCGCGGGAGGGTATGAGACCCAGTACTTC. Encoded protein: CASSQDTAGGYETQYF.

The chain couples TRBV7-9 to TRBJ1-1; D perhaps matches TRBD1 (5 bases). With 6 bases removed from V and 3 bases from J, the gap between germline ends came to 8 bases. The CDR3 runs 12 residues. CDR1 SEHNR and CDR2 FQNEAQ come from the germline V gene (reference sequence). CDR3 sequence reads: CASRGLDTEAFF. In nucleotides, the CDR3 is TGTGCCAGCAGGGGGCTGGACACTGAAGCTTTCTTT.

The chain joins TRBV19 to TRBJ2-3; the D gene is possibly TRBD1 (6 bases). CDR3 length: 14 residues. Trimming cost V 9 bases and J 0 bases, with 13 bases left between them. CDR1 and CDR2 (germline): LNHDA, SQIVND (reference sequence). In DNA form, the CDR3 reads TGTGCCAGCTGGGACAAGTCTAGCACAGATACGCAGTATTTT. It codes for CASWDKSSTDTQYF.

The rearrangement joins TRBV23-1 to TRBJ2-5; perhaps TRBD1 as D (5 bases). TRBV23-1 carries the ORF label, with uncertain function. The CDR3 is 16 residues long. V was pared by 1 base and J by 1 base, with 13 bases between. CDR3: CASSQLGVLPQETQYF. As DNA, the CDR3 is TGCGCCAGCAGTCAATTAGGGGTTCTCCCCCAAGAGACCCAGTACTTC.

The chain has TRBV11-2 and TRBJ2-4; the match to TRBD1 covers 7 bases. The germline CDR1 and CDR2 sequences are SGHAT and FQNNGV. V lost 5 bases and J lost 7; bases outside the gene matches: 8. The CDR3 runs to 14 residues. The CDR3 DNA reads as TGTGCCAGCAGCATAAACAGGGGCCAGAACATTCAGTACTTC. This translates into CASSINRGQNIQYF.

The V call is TRBV27, the J call TRBJ2-5; TRBD1 matches 9 bases. J lost 3 bases, V lost 0 bases, and 2 bases had no gene match. Germline CDR1 is MNHEY and CDR2 is SMNVEV (reference sequence). This CDR3 is 15 amino acids long. Here the CDR3 reads CASSLSGTGKETQYF. CDR3 in DNA: TGTGCCAGCAGTTTATCCGGGACAGGGAAAGAGACCCAGTACTTC.

In its sample, this clone was seen once. The genes are TRBV7-3 and TRBJ2-6; unclear D gene. CDR3 size: 15 residues. V lost 5 bases, J lost 0 bases, and 8 bases lay in between. Germline V gene sequence: CDR1 SGHTA, CDR2 FQGTGA. CDR3 protein: CASSTSFSGANVLTF. CDR3 coding DNA: TGTGCCAGCAGCACATCCTTCTCTGGGGCCAACGTCCTGACTTTC.

J is TRBJ1-1 and V is TRBV27, with a tentative D call TRBD1 (6 bases). V was shortened by 2 bases and J by 11 bases, with 18 bases between the two germline ends. The germline gives CDR1 MNHEY, CDR2 SMNVEV (reference sequence). The CDR3 runs 14 residues. The DNA of the CDR3 is TGTGCCAGCAGTTTAAGGGGGGGGGCCAGGTCGGCTTTCTTT. Translation gives CASSLRGGARSAFF.

This chain connects TRBV7-9 to TRBJ1-3; no clear D gene. The CDR3 is made up of 14 amino acids. The V end lost 5 bases, the J end lost 0 bases, and 8 bases lay between the germline ends. CDR1 is SEHNR and CDR2 is FQNEAQ in the germline V gene (reference sequence). CDR3 sequence reads: CASSHRSSGNTIYF. The CDR3 DNA sequence: TGTGCCAGCAGCCACAGAAGCTCTGGAAACACCATATATTTT.

V usage is TRBV6-5 and J usage is TRBJ1-1; the match to TRBD1 covers 10 bases. The CDR3 totals 14 residues. The V gene end was trimmed by 6 bases and the J gene end by 3 bases; junction bases not matched to a gene: 4. Germline V gives CDR1 MNHEY, CDR2 SVGAGI. CDR3 sequence reads: CASRDRGGDTEAFF. DNA for the CDR3: TGTGCCAGCAGGGACAGGGGGGGGGACACTGAAGCTTTCTTT.

The V and J genes are TRBV10-3 and TRBJ1-2, with D perhaps TRBD1 (5 bases). Germline loops: CDR1 ENHRY, CDR2 SYGVKD. The CDR3 is 19 residues long. Deletions cut 0 bases from V and 0 bases from J, with 20 bases between. This CDR3 is CAISESQGDRRGSNYGYTF. The CDR3 nucleotides are TGTGCCATCAGTGAGTCCCAGGGTGACCGCCGAGGCTCTAACTATGGCTACACCTTC.